This TCR beta chain was recorded in a study of human T cells and chemical hapten exposure. Time point reported: pre-sensitization, week 0. Treatment defined: therapeutic diphenylcyclopropenone sensitization with weekly scalp DPC. This CDR3 has 15 amino acids. The germline V and J ends were trimmed by 0 bases and 7 bases, with 14 bases remaining between them. Germline CDR1 reads SGHRS; CDR2 reads YFSETQ. Using its own MiXCR run on the RACE reads, TCRdb lists one record per CDR3 protein. The table has roughly 380,000 distinct CDR3 sequences, 4.5% to 6% seen once. The chain links TRBV5-1 to TRBJ1-5; a weak D match, TRBD1 (5 bases). The TCR was taken from a woman in her fifties or sixties with alopecia areata. Some clones in this sample may be carry-over from other donors' samples. Specimen: whole blood, collected in connection with sensitization to the hapten diphenylcyclopropenone (DPC). The CDR3: CASSLDGDWGQPQHF. The CDR3 DNA is TGCGCCAGCAGCTTGGATGGGGACTGGGGCCAGCCCCAGCATTTT.